This record looks at one TCR beta chain sequence and its context. This clone is described as large (0.1 to 1%). There are no base qualities to consult, and no much larger clone falls within one base. This CDR3 is also generated by other DNA sequences in the sample. The data are from a study of graft-versus-host responses after intestinal transplantation (dated by TCRdb to 2020 to 2023). At the level of the whole study: The transplants that recipients received were multivisceral, liver-intestinal, or isolated intestinal. After intestinal transplantation, graft-versus-host and host-versus-graft alloreactive T cell clones in the graft, circulation and bone marrow were tracked using bulk TCR-beta CDR3 sequencing. Of the roughly 26 intestinal transplant recipients enrolled in the cohort, one of whom was a retransplant, 3 patients without pretransplant specimens were excluded. Donor T cell macrochimerism was defined as a peak of at least 4% donor T cells among recipient peripheral blood mononuclear cells. Rather than being sequenced by the commercial service, samples from a few later patients were sequenced in-house on an Illumina MiSeq and processed with MiXCR. All recipients received anti-thymocyte globulin induction followed by maintenance tacrolimus and steroids for about three years. Alloreactive clones were identified by sequencing pre-transplant mixed lymphocyte reaction products and comparing them with unstimulated pre-transplant donor and recipient T cells. Paper-wide results and their limitations: Early after transplant, declines in HvG clones were associated with peak levels of circulating GvH clones. The conclusions were limited by the relatively low number and heterogeneity of the intestinal transplant patients. GvH clones turned up in recipient bone marrow, with some appearing earlier in ileal mucosa or blood, a pattern consistent with an intestinal mucosal origin. Patients with donor T cell macrochimerism had high GvH to HvG T cell clonal ratios in their allografts.

The time point label here, explained by the study, means: cells obtained before transplantation from donor or recipient. Mixed lymphocyte reactions plated 200,000 CFSE-labeled pre-transplant responders with 200,000 irradiated violet-dye-labeled stimulators and were cultured for 6 days. Proliferating CD3+CD4+CFSE-low and CD3+CD8+CFSE-low responder cells were FACS-sorted on a BD Influx sorter after the mixed lymphocyte reaction. Taken from the germline V gene, the CDR1 and CDR2 loops are KGHSH and LQKENI. Between the V and J ends, shortened by 1 base and 10 bases respectively, the junction contains 8 bases. CDR3 length: 13 amino acids, cysteine to phenylalanine. The DNA shown is the 39-base CDR3, in frame from base 1. Library preparation was by the immunoSEQ multiplex PCR assay. For most patients, genomic DNA was isolated using the Qiagen DNeasy Blood and Tissue Kit and was shipped frozen to Adaptive Biotechnologies for TCR sequencing. High-throughput TCR-beta CDR3 sequencing of genomic DNA from most patients was performed by Adaptive Biotechnologies. The paper's data handling went like this. Adaptive's ImmunoSEQ software was the source of the TCR sequencing data for 15 to 20 patients, while a few other patients were processed with MiXCR and VDJtools. CD4 versus CD8 sorting errors were corrected by removing sequences found in both subsets at a frequency ratio below 5:1. CDR3 nucleotide sequences shared by donor and recipient were removed because the origin of these sequences could not be assigned. At least 2-fold expansion over unstimulated cells and a minimum CFSE-low frequency of 0.002% (template counts) or 0.001% (read counts) were required for clones to be classified as alloreactive. Mappable clones were those detected in sequenced pre-transplant spleen, lymph node, or MLR CFSE-low populations of the donor or recipient. Cumulative frequency of alloreactive clones was calculated as a percentage of all sequences weighted by copy number. In its TCRdb copy, this immuneACCESS table keeps in-frame sequences only and misses some clones. Where compared with another copy, unresolved V genes explain less than half of these, and the others have no known cause. V, J and clone size are those of that table, while D and trimming were read from the DNA. This sample gives 3,000 to 3,500 clones in total; around 29% of them show up just once. The ten largest clones capture 6% to 6.5% of the sample.

Recombination connected TRBV18 to TRBJ1-6, with no D gene named confidently. This receptor was identified in a human patient who was an organ donor for intestinal transplantation. The sequencing used alloreactive CD4+ T cells from a mixed lymphocyte reaction culture, collected before transplantation. The cell subset or site label for this specimen denotes: CFSE-low proliferating T cells sorted from roughly 6-day pre-transplant mixed lymphocyte reaction (GvH or HvG direction). The sequenced DNA: TGTGCCAGCTCACCACAGGGAGACTCACCCCTCCACTTT. Its translation is CASSPQGDSPLHF.